This T cell receptor (beta chain) comes out of a study of cytomegalovirus exposure and HLA in healthy donors. The CDR3 is made up of 15 amino acids. Looked up from germline, CDR1 is SNHLY and CDR2 is FYNNEI. Trimming took off 3 bases at V and 5 bases at J, with 16 bases between the two ends. Turning to this clone: Its antigen remains unidentified.

It was with 60 Vbeta and 13 Jbeta primers that the PCR ran. Here immunoSEQ multiplex PCR was the method, and the copy in TCRdb shows in-frame clones only, minus some. This specimen shows roughly 100,000 clones; the ten leading clones hold about 3%. The study's findings and limits: Later analysis revealed greater clonal expansion in HLA-associated TCR beta chains than in equally common others. Among TCR beta chains, those listed as cytomegalovirus-associated numbered fewer than 200. A prior analysis recorded that most TCR beta V segments were productive about 87% or about 30% of the time.

The specimen sequenced was PBMCs. The TCR was taken from a man aged 40-49 years in good health and CMV-seronegative. The V and J genes are TRBV2 and TRBJ2-5, with a tentative D call TRBD2 (6 bases). The chain's CDR3 is CASSESLAIVETQYF. Written as DNA, the CDR3 is TGTGCCAGCAGTGAGAGTCTAGCGATTGTGGAGACCCAGTACTTC.